Shown below are 21 T cell receptor beta chains from a single sample sequenced in a study of T cell changes during pregnancy in multiple sclerosis. TCRdb's copy holds only in-frame clones and misses some; the assay was immunoSEQ multiplex PCR. The table has tens of thousands of clones, about 90% seen once. The sequences come from CD4+ T cells from peripheral blood mononuclear cells, collected after pregnancy. The receptors stem from a female donor in good health, enrolled as a control in a pregnancy study.

The J gene is TRBJ1-1, the V gene TRBV10-3; maybe TRBD1 (5 bases). CDR3 length equals 13 residues. V lost 7 bases, J lost 8 bases, and 17 bases lay in between. Germline CDR1 reads ENHRY; CDR2 reads SYGVKD. The CDR3 sequence: CAITSIGHREAFF. Here the CDR3 DNA reads TGTGCCATCACCAGCATAGGACATAGAGAAGCTTTCTTT.

The CDR3, as DNA: TGTGCCAGTAGTATCGGTTTACTCCCCTATGGCTACACCTTC. Encoded protein: CASSIGLLPYGYTF. The chain carries TRBV19 and TRBJ1-2; D gene ambiguous. Looked up from germline, CDR1 is LNHDA and CDR2 is SQIVND (reference sequence). V lost 3 bases, J lost 4 bases, and 12 bases lay in between. The CDR3 runs 14 residues. Looking up the rest from reference TRBV19 and TRBJ1-2 gives the full variable domain: DGGITQSPKYLFRKEGQNVTLSCEQNLNHDAMYWYRQDPGQGLRLIYYSQIVNDFQKGDIAEGYSVSREKKESFPLTVTSAQKNPTAFYLCASSIGLLPYGYTFGSGTRLTVV.

This clone appeared a single time. This chain connects TRBV5-4 to TRBJ1-1; 11 nucleotides match TRBD1. The J segment lost 10 bases and the V segment lost 3 bases, leaving 5 bases of the junction unmatched. The CDR3 has 13 residues. CDR1 and CDR2 from the germline V gene are SGHNT and YYREEE (reference sequence). Here the CDR3 DNA reads TGTGCCAGCAGCTCGGGACAGGGGGAGAGAGCTTTCTTT. Its protein is CASSSGQGERAFF.

This clone was seen a single time. The V gene is TRBV27, the J gene TRBJ2-7, with D possibly matching TRBD2 (6 bases). CDR1 MNHEY and CDR2 SMNVEV come from the germline V gene (reference sequence). Trimming left V 4 bases short and J 1 base short, with 8 bases between. The CDR3 consists of 13 residues. The CDR3 DNA reads as TGTGCCAGCAGTTACCTAGCGTCCTACGAGCAGTACTTC. It yields the protein CASSYLASYEQYF.

V and J are TRBV7-2 and TRBJ2-1, with 10 bases fitting TRBD2. V shed 6 bases, J shed 0 bases, and the junction held 14 bases outside the gene matches. In germline, CDR1 is SGHTA, CDR2 FQGNSA. The CDR3 contains 19 residues. The CDR3 is CASSSSGTSAKSSYNEQFF. In nucleotides, the CDR3 is TGTGCCAGCAGTTCTTCCGGGACTAGCGCTAAAAGCTCCTACAATGAGCAGTTCTTC.

This clone appeared once. The chain employs TRBV10-3 and TRBJ1-4; 8 nucleotides match TRBD1. J gave up 0 bases and V 4 bases, and 4 bases lay outside the gene matches. The CDR3 loop spans 16 amino acids. From germline, CDR1 is ENHRY and CDR2 SYGVKD. The chain's CDR3 is CAISAGQASTNEKLFF. The CDR3, as DNA: TGTGCCATCAGTGCGGGACAGGCCTCAACTAATGAAAAACTGTTTTTT.

The chain links TRBV10-3 to TRBJ2-1; 9 bases map to TRBD2. Germline V CDR1 and CDR2: ENHRY, SYGVKD. The CDR3 consists of 16 residues. Unmatched junction bases numbered 5, after V lost 2 bases and J lost 3 bases. CDR3 sequence reads: CAISEQLAGDYNEQFF. The CDR3 DNA sequence: TGTGCCATCAGTGAGCAACTAGCGGGTGACTACAATGAGCAGTTCTTC.

The chain combines TRBV5-1 with TRBJ1-4, with D perhaps matching TRBD1 (5 bases). V gave up 0 bases and J gave up 8 bases, with 14 bases separating them. There are 15 residues in the CDR3. Germline assignment: CDR1 SGHRS and CDR2 YFSETQ. CDR3 coding DNA: TGCGCCAGCAGCTTGGTAGGCAGGGTGGAGGAAAAACTGTTTTTT. Its translation: CASSLVGRVEEKLFF.

This chain uses TRBV5-1 with TRBJ1-3; tentative D call: TRBD1 (5 bases). V was shortened by 4 bases and J by 2 bases, with 19 bases between the two germline ends. CDR3 length equals 17 residues. CDR1 SGHRS and CDR2 YFSETQ come from the germline V gene. CDR3 region: CASSPNPGGMTGNTIYF. The DNA of the CDR3 is TGCGCCAGCAGCCCCAACCCGGGGGGGATGACTGGAAACACCATATATTTT.

The gene calls are TRBV18 and TRBJ1-5, with no clear D. The CDR3 totals 14 residues. Trimming removed 1 base at V and 2 bases at J, with 6 bases between. Germline CDR1 and CDR2: KGHSH and LQKENI. CDR3: CASSPQGGNQPQHF. The CDR3 nucleotides are TGTGCCAGCTCACCACAGGGAGGCAATCAGCCCCAGCATTTT.

This sequence joins TRBV10-3 and TRBJ2-7; 10 bases align to TRBD2. Germline values: CDR1 ENHRY, CDR2 SYGVKD. With 4 bases clipped from V and 0 bases from J, the junction kept 6 bases outside the gene matches. The CDR3 length is 16 residues. The CDR3 DNA follows: TGTGCCATCAGTGGGACTAGCGGCCACATCTCCTACGAGCAGTACTTC. Translating it yields CAISGTSGHISYEQYF.

The chain has TRBV18 and TRBJ1-1; D gene uncertain. CDR3 size: 10 residues. The V end lost 8 bases, the J end lost 3 bases, and 4 bases lay between the germline ends. CDR1 is KGHSH, CDR2 LQKENI, per germline. CDR3 loop: CASADTEAFF. The CDR3 region has the DNA TGTGCCAGCGCAGACACTGAAGCTTTCTTT.

This sequence joins TRBV5-4 and TRBJ1-3; 7 bases fit TRBD1. The CDR3 is 15 amino acids. CDR1 SGHNT and CDR2 YYREEE come from the germline V gene (reference sequence). Trimming took 0 bases from V and 2 from J; bases not matched to a gene: 2. CDR3 loop: CASSLGGQTGNTIYF. CDR3 DNA: TGTGCCAGCAGCTTGGGGGGACAGACTGGAAACACCATATATTTT.

The count of this clone is one. The V and J genes are TRBV19 and TRBJ1-5, with D hard to call. The CDR3 contains 16 residues. V was trimmed by 0 bases and J by 9 bases, leaving 18 bases between them. The germline V gene has CDR1 LNHDA and CDR2 SQIVND (reference sequence). The CDR3 DNA reads as TGTGCCAGTAGTATAGATCGCCCCCCTCGCACGGGGCCCCAGCATTTT. This translates into CASSIDRPPRTGPQHF.

The V gene is TRBV30, the J gene TRBJ2-7, with 11 positions matching TRBD1. J gave up 2 bases and V 2 bases, and 5 bases lay outside the gene matches. The CDR3 runs 15 residues. The germline V gene has CDR1 GTSNPN and CDR2 SVGIG (reference sequence). CDR3 sequence: CAWSIGTGGPYEQYF. The CDR3 DNA reads TGTGCCTGGAGTATCGGGACAGGGGGTCCCTACGAGCAGTACTTC.

The chain links TRBV27 to TRBJ2-1; 7 bases are shared with TRBD2. Germline assignment: CDR1 MNHEY and CDR2 SMNVEV (reference sequence). The CDR3 loop spans 15 amino acids. V shed 6 bases, J shed 0 bases, and the junction held 5 bases outside the gene matches. CDR3 bases: TGTGCCAGCAGGGCTAGCGGATTCTCCTACAATGAGCAGTTCTTC. Protein: CASRASGFSYNEQFF.

V usage is TRBV30 and J usage is TRBJ1-2; unclear D gene. V dropped 0 bases and J dropped 7 bases, with 6 bases sitting between them. Germline V gene lookup returns CDR1 GTSNPN and CDR2 SVGIG (reference sequence). This CDR3 spans 11 amino acids. Written as DNA, the CDR3 is TGTGCCTGGAGTGTTAGTTCTGGCTACACCTTC. Protein: CAWSVSSGYTF.

The chain employs TRBV6-5 and TRBJ2-1; no clear D. The V end was cut by 1 base, the J end by 8 bases, with 3 bases between. Germline assignment: CDR1 MNHEY and CDR2 SVGAGI. The CDR3 runs to 11 residues. DNA for the CDR3: TGTGCCAGCAGTTACTTAGATGAGCAGTTCTTC. Residues: CASSYLDEQFF.

V is TRBV14 and J is TRBJ2-6, with D maybe TRBD1 (6 bases). V lost 1 base to trimming and J lost 2 bases, with 12 bases between them. This CDR3 has 17 amino acids. Germline V gene sequence: CDR1 SGHDN, CDR2 FVKESK. CDR3 DNA sequence: TGTGCCAGCAGCCAAGTCGTCAGGGGACCTGGGGCCAACGTCCTGACTTTC. Translation gives CASSQVVRGPGANVLTF.

The CDR3: CASSWDRGIVHTEAFF. The CDR3 DNA follows: TGTGCCAGCAGCTGGGACAGGGGGATTGTGCACACTGAAGCTTTCTTT. The chain carries TRBV7-2 and TRBJ1-1; TRBD1 aligns across 11 bases. The CDR3 is 16 residues long. The junction had 7 bases not matched to a gene; V was cut back by 4 bases and J by 3 bases. Germline V gene data show CDR1 as SGHTA and CDR2 as FQGNSA.

The genes are TRBV29-1 and TRBJ2-1; D is uncertain. CDR1 is SQVTM, CDR2 ANQGSEA, per germline. V was clipped by 4 bases and J by 4 bases, with 14 bases between them. CDR3 length equals 14 residues. CDR3 sequence (DNA): TGCAGCGTTGGAGGCTACCCCCTTTACAATGAGCAGTTCTTC. This sequence encodes CSVGGYPLYNEQFF.